Detailed here is one T cell receptor beta chain. This record comes from a study of blood T cell repertoires in COVID-19. Overall study: COVID-19 samples from acute and convalescent phases originated in the United States, Italy and Spain. Sources were T cells, B-cell-depleted T cells, or PBMCs; the material itself was cDNA or gDNA.

Original processing notes: Researchers report that nucleated cell counts were estimated from reference gene primer amplification. Method: immunoSEQ multiplex PCR; TCRdb's copy keeps in-frame clones and lacks some. Clone size and the V and J calls come from that table; the DNA yielded D and trimming. Of 100,000 to 150,000 clones detected, around 83% appear once; the ten largest clones hold roughly 3%. Germline V gene lookup returns CDR1 SGHRS and CDR2 YFSETQ. Trimming stripped 0 bases from V and 0 bases from J, with 12 bases between. This CDR3 spans 16 amino acids. The origin of this receptor is a woman over 75 with COVID-19, enrolled during active disease. Specimen: peripheral blood. The chain recombines TRBV5-1 with TRBJ1-1; D is perhaps TRBD1 (5 bases). The CDR3 region has the DNA TGCGCCAGCAGCTTGGCCGCGGGGGGTATGAACACTGAAGCTTTCTTT. It yields the protein CASSLAAGGMNTEAFF.